Listed below are T cell receptor beta chains from one sample, sequenced in a study of T cell responses to AZD1222 COVID-19 vaccine. The assay was immunoSEQ multiplex PCR, and TCRdb's table has in-frame clones only and misses some. The table includes approximately 150,000 clones, 70% to 90% detected once. Sequencing used peripheral blood, obtained 28 days after the second dose of the MenACWY control vaccine. Receptor source: an adult who received the MenACWY meningococcal vaccine as a control. Both conserved end residues are part of each CDR3. The D gene is left open where the match is weak. Size values are once, few and many counts, or a class for expanded clones, and some rows have none.

j_gene	abundance	d_gene	v_gene	CDR3nt	CDR3aa
TRBJ1-1	-	-	TRBV4-3	TGCGCCAGCAGCCAAGGGCTAATAAGAGAGACTGAAGCTTTCTTT	CASSQGLIRETEAFF
TRBJ2-1	-	TRBD2	TRBV27	TGTGCCAGCAGTTTATCTCCTAGCGGGAGCCCTCCCTACAATGAGCAGTTCTTC	CASSLSPSGSPPYNEQFF
TRBJ1-6	-	-	TRBV3-1/TRBV3-2	TGTGCCAGCAGCCAAGGGGACCTTAGGTCCCTCCACTTT	CASSQGDLRSLHF
TRBJ1-1	-	-	TRBV6-2/TRBV6-3	TGTGCCAGCAGTTATAGTATCCGGATGAACACTGAAGCTTTCTTT	CASSYSIRMNTEAFF
TRBJ2-7	-	-	TRBV7-9	TGTGCCAGCAGCCTGGGGCCCGTCTACGAGCAGTACTTC	CASSLGPVYEQYF
TRBJ1-4	once	TRBD1	TRBV4-1	TGCGCCAGCAGCCAAGTAACGGACAGGGGATTTCGAAAACTGTTTTTT	CASSQVTDRGFRKLFF
TRBJ2-5	-	TRBD1	TRBV6-5	TGTGCCAGCACCCGGGACAGACAAGAGACCCAGTACTTC	CASTRDRQETQYF
TRBJ1-5	-	-	TRBV4-3	TGCGCCAGCAGCCAAGATCGCGACCAGCCCCAGCATTTT	CASSQDRDQPQHF
TRBJ1-3	-	-	TRBV19	TGTGCCAGTAGTATTCTCTTCTCTGGAAACACCATATATTTT	CASSILFSGNTIYF
TRBJ2-7	-	-	TRBV30	TGTGCCTGGAGTACAGGACTTCGGAACGAGCAGTACTTC	CAWSTGLRNEQYF
TRBJ1-6	-	-	TRBV7-9	TGTGCCAGCAGCCAGCGGGGGAATTCACCCCTCCACTTT	CASSQRGNSPLHF
TRBJ1-3	-	-	TRBV21-1	TGTGCCAGCAGCAAGCGGTTAGAGACTGGAAACACCATATATTTT	CASSKRLETGNTIYF
TRBJ1-1	-	-	TRBV5-1	TGCGCCAGCAGCGCGGGCCCAGGGTCTACTGAAGCTTTCTTT	CASSAGPGSTEAFF
TRBJ2-7	-	-	TRBV5-5	TGTGCCAGCAGCTTGGTCCTAGCCGAGCAGTACTTC	CASSLVLAEQYF
TRBJ2-7	-	-	TRBV4-2	TGTGCCAGCAGCCAAGAGCGGGACGGGAGCGTTTACGAGCAGTACTTC	CASSQERDGSVYEQYF
TRBJ1-3	-	-	TRBV7-2	TGTGCCAGCAGCCTCGCTATAGCCTTCTCTGGAAACACCATATATTTT	CASSLAIAFSGNTIYF
TRBJ1-1	-	TRBD1	TRBV11-3	TGTGCCAGCAGCTCACAGGGGGGGAGCACTGAAGCTTTCTTT	CASSSQGGSTEAFF
TRBJ1-4	-	-	TRBV30	TGTGCCTGGAGCCTTGGAGGCAGGGGAGGCAATGAAAAACTGTTTTTT	CAWSLGGRGGNEKLFF
TRBJ1-1	-	-	TRBV6-5	TGTGCCAGCAACGATCCCGGGCGGCGAGCTTTCTTT	CASNDPGRRAFF
TRBJ2-5	-	TRBD2	TRBV20-1	TGCAGTGCTAGTATTTTGAGCGGGGGGACGCAAGAGACCCAGTACTTC	CSASILSGGTQETQYF
TRBJ1-5	-	TRBD1	TRBV2	TGTGCCAGCGAGTCAGACAGGGGAGATGCGAATCAGCCCCAGCATTTT	CASESDRGDANQPQHF
TRBJ1-5	-	-	TRBV29-1	TGCAGCGTTTCAGCCGGGACTTCTAGCAATCAGCCCCAGCATTTT	CSVSAGTSSNQPQHF
TRBJ1-2	-	TRBD1	TRBV19	TGTGCCAGTAGTACCCGGACAGGGTCCAACTATGGCTACACCTTC	CASSTRTGSNYGYTF
TRBJ1-5	-	-	TRBV10-3	TGTGCCGCCCGGGACGCGGGACGGCCCCAGCATTTT	CAARDAGRPQHF
TRBJ2-7	-	-	TRBV7-6	TGTGCCAGCAGCTTGGGGTCGGTAGGATACGAGCAGTACTTC	CASSLGSVGYEQYF
TRBJ2-3	-	TRBD2	TRBV14	TGTGCCAGCAGGCCTCTAGCGGGGAGCACAGATACGCAGTATTTT	CASRPLAGSTDTQYF
TRBJ1-5	once	-	TRBV12-5	TGTGCTAGTGGTTTGGTTAGTACAACGTATCTTAATCAGCCCCAGCATTTT	CASGLVSTTYLNQPQHF
TRBJ1-1	-	-	TRBV5-1	TGCGCCAGCAGCTTGTTCGGGAACACTGAAGCTTTCTTT	CASSLFGNTEAFF
TRBJ1-6	-	-	TRBV7-8	TGTGCCAGCAGCCGCGTTTCCGTAGATTCACCCCTCCACTTT	CASSRVSVDSPLHF
TRBJ1-1	-	-	TRBV6-5	TGTGCCAGCAGTTATTCAAACAGGGCGGCCACTGAAGCTTTCTTT	CASSYSNRAATEAFF
TRBJ2-2	few	-	TRBV6-6	TGTGCCAGCAGTGGGCGGGGTAGCGCGAACACCGGGGAGCTGTTTTTT	CASSGRGSANTGELFF
TRBJ2-4	once	-	TRBV11-3	TGTGCCAGCAGCTTAGAAGGACTGATTCTAGCCAAAAACATTCAGTACTTC	CASSLEGLILAKNIQYF
TRBJ1-5	-	-	TRBV27	TGTGCCAGCAGTTTTAGGAGAGGGTATCAGCCCCAGCATTTT	CASSFRRGYQPQHF
TRBJ1-2	-	-	TRBV28	TGTGCCAGCAGTTCCGGGGGGTTTAACTATGGCTACACCTTC	CASSSGGFNYGYTF
TRBJ2-5	-	TRBD2	TRBV6-5	TGTGCCAGCAGTTACTCGGGAGGGCAACAAGAGACCCAGTACTTC	CASSYSGGQQETQYF
TRBJ2-6	-	-	TRBV6-2/TRBV6-3	TGTGCCAGCAGCCCGACAGACTCTGGGGCCAACGTCCTGACTTTC	CASSPTDSGANVLTF
TRBJ1-2	-	-	TRBV2	TGTGCCAGCAGTGAAAGGAGGGGGGCGAACTATGGCTACACCTTC	CASSERRGANYGYTF
TRBJ2-7	-	-	TRBV5-6	TGTGCCAGCAGCCTCGGGTCTCGATCGTACTACGAGCAGTACTTC	CASSLGSRSYYEQYF
TRBJ2-5	-	TRBD2	TRBV28	TGTGCCAGCAGTTTAGGACTAGCGGAGCTTGGTCAGTACTTC	CASSLGLAELGQYF
TRBJ2-7	-	-	TRBV3-1/TRBV3-2	TGTGCCAGCAGCCAAATTCCGCTGAGCGGGACAGGCTATTATACGCAGTACTTC	CASSQIPLSGTGYYTQYF
TRBJ1-5	once	-	TRBV30	TGTGCCTGGAGTGTACAGGGCGGACAGCCCCAGCATTTT	CAWSVQGGQPQHF
TRBJ2-1	-	TRBD1	TRBV5-1	TGCGCCAGCATTCTCGGACAGGGTGCCCACAATGAGCAGTTCTTC	CASILGQGAHNEQFF
TRBJ1-2	-	TRBD1	TRBV4-1	TGCGCCAGCAGCCAGGGGACAGTGGTCCGGGGAGGCTACACCTTC	CASSQGTVVRGGYTF
TRBJ1-1	-	-	TRBV18	TGTGCCAGCTCACCGATTCTAGCGAAGGACACTGAAGCTTTCTTT	CASSPILAKDTEAFF
TRBJ2-7	-	TRBD1	TRBV11-3	TGTGCCAGCAGCTTAGTGGGACAGGGGCCCTACGAGCAGTACTTC	CASSLVGQGPYEQYF
TRBJ2-7	-	-	TRBV7-3	TGTGCCAGCAGCCCCGCGGGACATTTGGGGGAGCAGTACTTC	CASSPAGHLGEQYF
TRBJ2-1	once	TRBD2	TRBV5-6	TGTGCCAGCAGCGCCCTAGCGGGGGCCTACAATGAGCAGTTCTTC	CASSALAGAYNEQFF
TRBJ2-5	-	-	TRBV11-3	TGTGCCAGCAGCTTAGAGCTGGTTGGGGACGAGACCCAGTACTTC	CASSLELVGDETQYF
TRBJ2-5	once	-	TRBV5-1	TGCGCCAGCAGCTTCACAGTACCCCAAGAGACCCAGTACTTC	CASSFTVPQETQYF
TRBJ1-2	-	-	TRBV19	TGTGCCAGTAGTATAGTCCCGGACACACATTCTTACACCTTC	CASSIVPDTHSYTF
TRBJ2-3	-	TRBD2	TRBV5-5	TGTGCCAGCGGCCGATCGGGGGGGCCCACAGATACGCAGTATTTT	CASGRSGGPTDTQYF
TRBJ2-3	-	TRBD1	TRBV7-3	TGTGCCAGCAGGCGACAGGGCTTGACAGATACGCAGTATTTT	CASRRQGLTDTQYF
TRBJ2-1	-	-	TRBV21-1	TGTGCCAGCAGCAAAGGGATAGCGTGGTACAATGAGCAGTTCTTC	CASSKGIAWYNEQFF
TRBJ1-1	-	TRBD1	TRBV29-1	TGCAGCGTGGCGGGACAGGGGAACACTGAAGCTTTCTTT	CSVAGQGNTEAFF
TRBJ1-2	-	-	TRBV5-6	TGTGCCAGCAGCCCCCGACAGAGGAGCAACTATGGCTACACCTTC	CASSPRQRSNYGYTF
TRBJ1-1	once	-	TRBV5-1	TGCGCCAGCAGCTTGGACGGAAACCTGAGGGCTTTCTTT	CASSLDGNLRAFF
TRBJ2-2	-	-	TRBV9	TGTGCCAGCAGCGTCTCAGGGTTCCCTGGGGAGCTGTTTTTT	CASSVSGFPGELFF
TRBJ1-2	-	-	TRBV6-5	TGTGCCAGCAAGTCGGGAAACTATGGCTACACCTTC	CASKSGNYGYTF
TRBJ2-1	-	-	TRBV4-3	TGCGCCAGCAGCCAAGATCCGGGGTCCCCGTATGAGCAGTTCTTC	CASSQDPGSPYEQFF